The 11 T cell receptor beta chains listed next were all sequenced from one sample in a study of CD8 T cells in ankylosing spondylitis. In TCRdb, the 5' RACE reads were re-called with MiXCR into one record per CDR3 protein. The sample includes roughly 230,000 distinct CDR3 sequences, 10% seen only once; the top ten take about 2.5%. Sequencing was carried out using blood, either unsorted or a sorted T cell fraction (not recorded which). The receptors shown here come from a male donor with ankylosing spondylitis or in good health (not recorded which).

This clonotype was recorded many times. The chain has TRBV5-1 and TRBJ2-7; D may be TRBD2 (5 bases). CDR3 size: 15 residues. Germline V gives CDR1 SGHRS, CDR2 YFSETQ. V was shortened by 4 bases and J by 3 bases, with 17 bases between the two germline ends. The CDR3 DNA is TGCGCCAGCAGCCCTGAGGCAGGAGGAATCTACGAGCAGTACTTC. Translation: CASSPEAGGIYEQYF. Drawing the rest from reference TRBV5-1 and TRBJ2-7, the complete variable domain is KAGVTQTPRYLIKTRGQQVTLSCSPISGHRSVSWYQQTPGQGLQFLFEYFSETQRNKGNFPGRFSGRQFSNSRSEMNVSTLELGDSALYLCASSPEAGGIYEQYFGPGTRLTVT.

This clonotype has at least ten counts. The V gene is TRBV3-1, the J gene TRBJ2-5, with a weak D call TRBD2 (5 bases). Germline V gives CDR1 LGHDT, CDR2 YNNKEL (reference sequence). The CDR3 length is 16 residues. V was shortened by 0 bases and J by 3 bases, with 14 bases between the two germline ends. The CDR3, as DNA: TGTGCCAGCAGCCAAGAGGAGGAGTACTACGAAGAGACCCAGTACTTC. This codes for CASSQEEEYYEETQYF.

The chain carries TRBV7-2 and TRBJ2-3; D ambiguous. Germline CDR1 is SGHTA and CDR2 is FQGNSA. V gave up 8 bases and J gave up 4 bases, with 13 bases separating them. This CDR3 has 13 residues. The CDR3 nucleotides are TGTGCCAGCCTACCATCGGCGGCAGATACGCAGTATTTT. Translating it yields CASLPSAADTQYF.

This clonotype was seen repeatedly, ten times or more. The rearrangement uses TRBV5-1 and TRBJ1-1, with D perhaps matching TRBD1 (6 bases). There are 14 residues in the CDR3. Per the germline V gene, CDR1 is SGHRS and CDR2 is YFSETQ. V shed 1 base and J shed 6 bases, with 13 bases lying between them. The CDR3 loop is CASSLWRGTAEAFF. The CDR3 DNA reads as TGCGCCAGCAGCTTGTGGAGGGGGACTGCTGAAGCTTTCTTT.

The chain employs TRBV12-3 or TRBV12-4 and TRBJ2-3; 7 bases are a match to TRBD1. The V and J ends lost 6 bases and 2 bases, in that order; junction bases with no gene match: 8. This CDR3 comprises 15 residues. CDR3 sequence (DNA): TGTGCCAGCAGAGATGACAGGGTCCCCACAGATACGCAGTATTTT. Its translation: CASRDDRVPTDTQYF.

This clonotype was seen at least ten times. As DNA, the CDR3 is TGTGCCAGCAGCTTTCAGGGGGATCAGCCCCAGCATTTT. Translating gives CASSFQGDQPQHF. The V call is TRBV7-9, the J call TRBJ1-5; 7 nucleotides agree with TRBD1. The CDR3 has 13 residues. Trimming took 3 bases from V and 5 from J; bases not matched to a gene: 1. The germline V gene has CDR1 SEHNR and CDR2 FQNEAQ (reference sequence).

J is TRBJ1-2 and V is TRBV10-2, with 8 bases lining up with TRBD1. The CDR3 is 15 residues long. The ends lost 2 bases at V and 6 bases at J; junction bases unmatched: 8. Germline V gene data show CDR1 as WSHSY and CDR2 as SAAADI. Here the CDR3 DNA reads TGCGCCAGCAGTGAGCCTGGCAGGGGGCGGGATGGCTACACCTTC. This translates into CASSEPGRGRDGYTF.

This clonotype was seen at least ten times. The rearrangement uses TRBV3-1 and TRBJ1-4, with 9 positions matching TRBD1. Germline V CDR1 and CDR2: LGHDT, YNNKEL (reference sequence). The CDR3 runs to 15 residues. With 0 bases clipped from V and 8 bases from J, the junction kept 4 bases outside the gene matches. CDR3: CASSQDRQGGEKLFF. CDR3 bases: TGTGCCAGCAGCCAAGATCGACAGGGGGGGGAAAAACTGTTTTTT.

The chain employs TRBV30 and TRBJ2-3, with 9 bases that match TRBD2. The germline CDR1 and CDR2 sequences are GTSNPN and SVGIG (reference sequence). The CDR3 spans 15 residues. Trimming at V came to 0 bases and at J to 6 bases, leaving 7 bases not matched to a gene. The CDR3, as DNA: TGTGCCTGGAGTGTACCTAGCGGGAACTTGGATACGCAGTATTTT. Its translation: CAWSVPSGNLDTQYF.

This clonotype was counted ten times or more. V and J are TRBV20-1 and TRBJ1-1; 7 positions match TRBD1. The CDR3 runs to 13 residues. The V gene's germline CDR1 is DFQATT and CDR2 SNEGSKA (reference sequence). V dropped 0 bases and J dropped 5; count of bases not matched to a gene: 3. This CDR3 reads CSARDRGKTEAFF. The DNA of the CDR3 is TGCAGTGCTAGAGACAGGGGGAAAACTGAAGCTTTCTTT.

This clonotype has a count of ten or more. The chain couples TRBV29-1 to TRBJ2-4; 7 bases agree with TRBD2. Germline loops: CDR1 SQVTM, CDR2 ANQGSEA. There are 13 residues in the CDR3. V lost 5 bases to trimming and J lost 10 bases; unmatched junction nucleotides: 11. The CDR3 protein is CSVSMGGYLIQYF. For the CDR3, the DNA is TGCAGCGTTTCCATGGGGGGGTATTTGATTCAGTACTTC.